The source of this TCR beta chain is a study of blood T cell repertoires in COVID-19. Adults between about 18 and 95 years of age took part from about two dozen US areas. Clinical history reported by participants formed the basis on which cohorts were assigned. Data came from immunoSEQ multiplex PCR; TCRdb stores just in-frame clones and leaves some out. The sample holds some 170,000 clones, 87% seen once. V dropped 7 bases and J dropped 1 base, with 19 bases sitting between them. Germline assignment: CDR1 LNHDA and CDR2 SQIVND (reference sequence). This CDR3 comprises 16 residues. The sample consisted of PBMCs or T cells enriched from blood (not recorded which). This chain uses TRBV19 with TRBJ1-1; D is possibly TRBD1 (5 bases). The origin of this receptor is a human donor with acute COVID-19. The donor label of this sample is uncertain. The CDR3 protein is CASNLMPREGNTEAFF. DNA of the CDR3: TGTGCCAGTAATCTTATGCCCAGGGAAGGGAACACTGAAGCTTTCTTT.